This TCR beta chain derives from a study of identical twins' blood T cells (dated by TCRdb to about 2013). The study in broad terms: Roughly 50 million Illumina reads were obtained across roughly twelve libraries, of which six were alpha-chain libraries and six were beta-chain libraries. The study compared TCR alpha and beta chain repertoires of three pairs of monozygous twins using next-generation sequencing to assess genetic influence on repertoire formation. What the authors observed across the whole study: Twin pairs were reported to be markedly more alike in V gene usage than unrelated donors were, even when looking at non-selected out-of-frame TCRbeta clonotypes. Because the twins were raised together, environmental influences could not be ruled out as an explanation for the similarity between twins. The study stated that the proposed role of the TCRalpha J segment in MHC recognition during thymic selection needs to be validated by independent studies. The number of CDR3 clonotypes shared between two donors was mainly determined by the product of the cloneset sizes of the two donors, and no clear deviation from this trend was shown by twins. Among the most abundant TCRbeta clonotypes, more CDR3 sequences were shared by each donor with her twin than with unrelated donors.

Receptor amplification or capture employed 5' RACE. Sequencing was performed on an Illumina Genome Analyzer IIx. RNA-based TCR cDNA libraries were prepared by a previously described protocol with several modifications. To prevent cross-contamination, barcodes specific to each sample were added to both ends of every TCR cDNA library during cDNA synthesis and amplification. On the study's bioinformatics: Each library contained about 2.2 to 3.6 million CDR3-containing reads, and somewhere between about 100,000 and nearly 550,000 clonotypes were identified for each individual. After reads with improper barcode index combinations were thrown out, a cloneset for each library was built using the MiTCR software. While assembling CDR3 clonotypes, MiTCR filtered or rescued low-quality reads and corrected PCR and sequencing errors. Artificial out-of-frame clonotypes were removed by being mapped to in-frame sequences, with one indel in the CDR3 allowed. V and J gene usage similarity between donors was measured as Jensen-Shannon divergence divided by mean entropy. TCRdb itself trimmed the public reads at Q25 with fastp, ran MiXCR and retained productive beta chains. Here each entry gathers all rows of one CDR3 protein and keeps the most common genes and DNA. The V and J calls were not made by the authors but by TCRdb's processing. The sample table holds a few hundred thousand distinct CDR3 sequences, of which roughly 31% were seen once. Clones ranked in the top ten supply about 6% of the sample.

A few counts support this clonotype. The antigen it recognizes is unknown. There are no base qualities to consult, and no much larger clone falls within one base. The CDR3 runs 15 amino acids, cysteine and phenylalanine included. Only the CDR3 DNA stays, 45 bases, in frame from base 1. V is pruned by 8 bases and J by 0 bases, leaving 7 bases of the junction without a gene match. CDR1 and CDR2, per the germline V gene (reference sequence), are MNHNY and SVGAGI. Six healthy women forming three monozygous twin pairs were used as donors. All three twin pairs had been reared together and were thought likely to have met the same infectious agents and vaccines. RNA was isolated from peripheral blood mononuclear cells and used to prepare TCR cDNA libraries.

The material sequenced was PBMCs. The sequence was obtained from a woman aged 18-55 years in good health. The chain was built from TRBV6-6 and TRBJ1-1; 9 bases in the middle match TRBD1. The CDR3 amino acid sequence is: CASVRTGDMNTEAFF. The DNA reads TGTGCCAGCGTCCGGACAGGGGACATGAACACTGAAGCTTTCTTT.